This TCR beta chain was identified during a study of blood T cell repertoires in COVID-19. Study context: Acute and convalescent COVID-19 samples came from the United States, Italy and Spain. The analysed material was cDNA or gDNA that came from T cells, B-cell-depleted T cells, or PBMCs.

Original processing notes: Amplifying reference gene primers gave estimates of nucleated cell counts. TCRdb's table, derived via immunoSEQ multiplex PCR, lists solely in-frame clones and lacks some. V, J and clone size were drawn from that table, and D and trimming were deduced from the DNA. This sample has under 25,000 clones, with about nine tenths found just once. V was trimmed by 6 bases and J by 9 bases, leaving 17 bases between them. This CDR3 is built from 13 residues. The germline CDR1 and CDR2 sequences are MDHEN and SYDVKM. The sample taken for sequencing was peripheral blood. The clonotype originates from a woman in her 70s with active COVID-19. The rearrangement joins TRBV28 to TRBJ1-2; TRBD1 might be the D (5 bases). For the CDR3, the DNA is TGTGCCAGCAGGCAGGGCGGAGCGGGTAGCTACACCTTC. It encodes CASRQGGAGSYTF.